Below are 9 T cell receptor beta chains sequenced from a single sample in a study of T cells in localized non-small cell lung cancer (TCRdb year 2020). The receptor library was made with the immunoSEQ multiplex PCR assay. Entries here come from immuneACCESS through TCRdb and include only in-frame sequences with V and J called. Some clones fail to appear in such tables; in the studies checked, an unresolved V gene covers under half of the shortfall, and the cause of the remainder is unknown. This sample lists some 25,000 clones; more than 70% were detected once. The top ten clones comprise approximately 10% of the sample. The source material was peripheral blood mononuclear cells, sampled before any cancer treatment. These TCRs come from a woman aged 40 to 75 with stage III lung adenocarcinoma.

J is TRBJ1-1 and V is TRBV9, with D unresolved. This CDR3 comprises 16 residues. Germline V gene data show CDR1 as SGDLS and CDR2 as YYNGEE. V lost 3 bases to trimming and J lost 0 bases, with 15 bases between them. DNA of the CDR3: TGTGCCAGCAGCGCACGGGCTTCCCTACTGAACACTGAAGCTTTCTTT. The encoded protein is CASSARASLLNTEAFF.

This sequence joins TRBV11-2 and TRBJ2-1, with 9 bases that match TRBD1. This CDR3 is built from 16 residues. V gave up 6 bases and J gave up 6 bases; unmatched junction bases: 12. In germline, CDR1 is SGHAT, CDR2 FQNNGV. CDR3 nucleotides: TGTGCCAGCAGACGACTGAGCACAGGGGGCATCAATGAGCAGTTCTTC. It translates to CASRRLSTGGINEQFF.

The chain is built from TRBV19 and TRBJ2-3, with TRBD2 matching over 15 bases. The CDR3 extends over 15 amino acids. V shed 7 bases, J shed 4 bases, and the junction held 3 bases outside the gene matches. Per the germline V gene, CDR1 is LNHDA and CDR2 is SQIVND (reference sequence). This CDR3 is CASKGLAGGADTQYF. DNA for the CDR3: TGTGCCAGTAAGGGACTAGCGGGGGGCGCAGATACGCAGTATTTT. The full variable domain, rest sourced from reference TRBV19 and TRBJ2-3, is DGGITQSPKYLFRKEGQNVTLSCEQNLNHDAMYWYRQDPGQGLRLIYYSQIVNDFQKGDIAEGYSVSREKKESFPLTVTSAQKNPTAFYLCASKGLAGGADTQYFGPGTRLTVL.

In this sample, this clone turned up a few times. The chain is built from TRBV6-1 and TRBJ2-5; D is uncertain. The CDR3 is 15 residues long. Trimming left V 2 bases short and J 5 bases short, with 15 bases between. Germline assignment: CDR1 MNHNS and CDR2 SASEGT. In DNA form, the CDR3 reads TGTGCCAGCAGTGAACTGACAAGCCTCGGGGAGACCCAGTACTTC. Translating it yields CASSELTSLGETQYF.

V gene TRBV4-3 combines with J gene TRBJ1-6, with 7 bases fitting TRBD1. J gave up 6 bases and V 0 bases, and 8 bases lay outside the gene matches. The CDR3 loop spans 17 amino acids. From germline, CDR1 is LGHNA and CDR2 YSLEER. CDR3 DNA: TGCGCCAGCAGCCAAGATCTATCGACAGGGACTAATTCACCCCTCCACTTT. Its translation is CASSQDLSTGTNSPLHF.

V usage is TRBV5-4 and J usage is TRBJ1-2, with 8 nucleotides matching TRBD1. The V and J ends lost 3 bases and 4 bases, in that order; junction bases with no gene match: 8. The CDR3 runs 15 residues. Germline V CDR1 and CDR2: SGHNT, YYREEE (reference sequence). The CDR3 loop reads CASSSGGQALYGYTF. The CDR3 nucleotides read TGTGCCAGCAGCTCAGGGGGACAGGCCCTCTATGGCTACACCTTC.

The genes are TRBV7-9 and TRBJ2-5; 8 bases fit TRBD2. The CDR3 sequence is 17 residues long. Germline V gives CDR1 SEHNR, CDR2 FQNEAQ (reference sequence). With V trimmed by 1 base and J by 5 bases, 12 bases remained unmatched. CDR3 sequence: CASSLVGGRFFRETQYF. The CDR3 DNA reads TGTGCCAGCAGCTTAGTGGGCGGGAGGTTTTTCCGGGAGACCCAGTACTTC.

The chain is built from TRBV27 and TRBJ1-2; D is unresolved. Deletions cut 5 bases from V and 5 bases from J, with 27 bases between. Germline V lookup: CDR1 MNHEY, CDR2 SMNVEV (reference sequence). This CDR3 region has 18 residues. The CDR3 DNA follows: TGTGCCAGCAGTCCAATGCCATGGTATCAAAAGGCGAATTATGGCTACACCTTC. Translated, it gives CASSPMPWYQKANYGYTF.

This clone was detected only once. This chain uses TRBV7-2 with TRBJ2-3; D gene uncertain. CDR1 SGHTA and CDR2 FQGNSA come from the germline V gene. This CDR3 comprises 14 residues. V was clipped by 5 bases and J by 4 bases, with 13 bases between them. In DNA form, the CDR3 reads TGTGCCAGCAGCCCCGGCTGGGAAGCAGATACGCAGTATTTT. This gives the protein CASSPGWEADTQYF. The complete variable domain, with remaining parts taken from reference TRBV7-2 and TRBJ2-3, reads GAGVSQSPSNKVTEKGKDVELRCDPISGHTALYWYRQSLGQGLEFLIYFQGNSAPDKSGLPSDRFSAERTGGSVSTLTIQRTQQEDSAVYLCASSPGWEADTQYFGPGTRLTVL.